The clone carrying this TCR beta chain was observed a handful of times. As yet, its antigen is unknown. This sample was taken from a study of molecular identifiers for immune sequencing clone quantification. The study's findings and limits: Identical barcode-sharing TCR molecules could lead to underestimated sizes for highly expanded clones.

This CDR3 is built from 16 residues. The V gene lost 0 bases and the J gene lost 0 bases, with 11 bases spanning the gap. CDR1 MGHRA and CDR2 YSYEKL come from the germline V gene. With listed TCR primers and previously described methods, bulk TCR libraries were prepared. TCRdb itself ran the PCR reads through MiXCR, one entry per CDR3 protein. The table lists about 510,000 distinct CDR3 sequences, about a quarter of them singletons. This sequence joins TRBV4-1 and TRBJ1-2; D is perhaps TRBD1 (6 bases). The sequenced sample was naive CD8+ T cells from blood, with Jurkat cell RNA spiked in. Subset described: FACS-sorted CD8+CD4-CCR7+CD45RA+ naive T cells. The sequence came from a human donor in good health. Some libraries in this study had Jurkat cell RNA spiked in. The CDR3 sequence: CASSQETGIANYGYTF. The CDR3 DNA sequence: TGCGCCAGCAGCCAAGAAACAGGGATAGCTAACTATGGCTACACCTTC.